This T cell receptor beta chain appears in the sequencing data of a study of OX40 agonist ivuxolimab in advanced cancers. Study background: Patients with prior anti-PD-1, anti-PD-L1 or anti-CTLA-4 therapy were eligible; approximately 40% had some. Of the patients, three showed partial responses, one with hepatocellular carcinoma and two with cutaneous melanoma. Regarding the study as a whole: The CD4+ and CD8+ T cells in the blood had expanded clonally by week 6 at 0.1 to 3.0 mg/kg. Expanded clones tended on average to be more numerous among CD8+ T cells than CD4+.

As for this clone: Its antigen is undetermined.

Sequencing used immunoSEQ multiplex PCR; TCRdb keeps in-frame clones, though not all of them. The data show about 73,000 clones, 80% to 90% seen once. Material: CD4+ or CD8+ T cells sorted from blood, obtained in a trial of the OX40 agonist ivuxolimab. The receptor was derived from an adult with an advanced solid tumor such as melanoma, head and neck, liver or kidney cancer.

This CDR3 is CASSYGNYGYTF. DNA for the CDR3: TGTGCCAGCAGTTACGGGAATTATGGCTACACCTTC. The chain carries TRBV6-5 and TRBJ1-2; D remains unclear. The CDR3 covers 12 residues. Looked up from germline, CDR1 is MNHEY and CDR2 is SVGAGI. Trimming left V 2 bases short and J 5 bases short, with 6 bases between.